This record covers a single TCR beta chain. This clone has more than one count but fewer than ten. Its antigen remains unidentified. Base qualities are not recorded, but no much larger clone differs from it by a single base. The sample belongs to a study of radiotherapy plus CTLA-4 blockade in lung cancer (dated by TCRdb to 2017 to 2018). Describing the broader study: Objective responses were observed in about a sixth of enrolled patients, and disease control was achieved in around 30%. Study-wide conclusions, independent of this receptor: TCR clones derived from tumors expanded in peripheral blood after treatment with radiotherapy and ipilimumab. The strongest predictors of response, as reported, were early dynamic changes in blood T cell clones along with a rise in serum interferon-beta after radiation.

The CDR3 has 16 amino acids, counting the end cysteine and phenylalanine. Of all the DNA, just the CDR3 is kept, 48 bases in frame from base 1. In the germline V gene, CDR1 corresponds to MNHNS and CDR2 to SASEGT. V and J are trimmed by 1 base and 4 bases, and the gene matches miss 6 bases of the junction. The study tested focal radiation therapy combined with CTLA-4 blockade (ipilimumab) in patients with chemo-refractory metastatic non-small-cell lung cancer. Library preparation used the immunoSEQ multiplex PCR assay. This is the immuneACCESS table as TCRdb keeps it, with only in-frame sequences that have V and J called. A part of the clones is gone; compared with another copy, unresolved V genes explain less than half, and the rest is unexplained. For this sample there are 55,000 to 75,000 clones; more than 70% appear just once. The leading ten clones occupy around a sixth of the sample.

The chain couples TRBV6-1 to TRBJ2-1, with TRBD2 identical over 8 junction bases. The material sequenced was peripheral blood, taken from a patient treated with radiotherapy plus ipilimumab. The TCR was taken from a human donor with non-small cell lung cancer whose response to radiotherapy plus ipilimumab could not be evaluated. Some clones in this sample may be carry-over from other donors' samples. The CDR3: CASSEEAGVPYNEQFF. The nucleotide sequence is given as TGTGCCAGCAGTGAAGAAGCGGGGGTACCTTACAATGAGCAGTTCTTC.